This T cell receptor (beta chain) was captured in a study of CD8 T cells in Susac syndrome. Study information: Within the sequenced group of Susac syndrome patients, 5 or 6 showed active disease and roughly 8 were in remission.

RNA totalling roughly 0.45 to 1 ug underwent reverse transcription with random hexamers. One entry per CDR3 protein results from TCRdb running MiXCR on the immunoSEQ multiplex PCR reads. The top ten hold roughly 0.43% of the sample, which has fewer than 140,000 distinct CDR3 sequences, approximately 95% seen once. Sequencing targeted TCR beta in T cells from blood (CD8+ and CD4+). The authors negatively isolated CD8+ and CD4+ T cells and FACS-enriched TEMRA cells. The sequencing input was CD8+ T cells from PBMCs. The clonotype originates from a human donor with Susac syndrome.

This chain's CDR3 is CASSVYSGEGETQYF. The DNA of the CDR3 is TGTGCCAGCAGCGTATACAGCGGGGAGGGGGAGACCCAGTACTTC. This chain links TRBV9 with TRBJ2-5, with 7 positions matching TRBD2. From germline, CDR1 is SGDLS and CDR2 YYNGEE. The CDR3 has 15 residues. Trimming cost V 1 base and J 5 bases; bases outside gene matches: 8.